The rows below give T cell receptor beta chains drawn from one sample of a study of regulatory T cells in long-lasting Graves disease. One entry per CDR3 protein, called by TCRdb with MiXCR from the multiplex PCR reads. This sample yields fewer than 550,000 distinct CDR3 sequences, of which roughly 21% are seen a single time; around 7% belongs to the top ten. Sequencing used peripheral blood mononuclear cells (PBMCs), obtained when the disease was refractory, from a patient treated with antithyroid drugs. These receptors were obtained from a female donor with Graves disease. Both conserved end residues are part of each CDR3. Fields, in order: clone size, CDR3 length, J gene, D gene, V gene, CDR3 protein, CDR3 DNA. The D gene is left open where the match is weak. Rows may omit the clone size; those that give it use once, few, many or a size class.

clone size: .; CDR3 length: 12; J gene: TRBJ2-1; D gene: .; V gene: TRBV28; CDR3 protein: CASSLIYNEQFF; CDR3 DNA: TGTGCCAGCAGTTTGATCTACAATGAGCAGTTCTTC
clone size: .; CDR3 length: 15; J gene: TRBJ1-5; D gene: .; V gene: TRBV5-1; CDR3 protein: CASSLETGGNQPQHF; CDR3 DNA: TGCGCCAGCAGCTTGGAGACAGGAGGCAATCAGCCCCAGCATTTT
clone size: few; CDR3 length: 12; J gene: TRBJ2-7; D gene: TRBD1; V gene: TRBV28; CDR3 protein: CAGGTGVYEQYF; CDR3 DNA: TGTGCCGGGGGGACAGGGGTCTACGAGCAGTACTTC
clone size: many; CDR3 length: 18; J gene: TRBJ1-4; D gene: TRBD1; V gene: TRBV4-1; CDR3 protein: CASSPLGQASATNEKLFF; CDR3 DNA: TGCGCCAGCAGCCCCTTGGGACAGGCGAGCGCAACTAATGAAAAACTGTTTTTT
clone size: .; CDR3 length: 16; J gene: TRBJ1-5; D gene: TRBD1; V gene: TRBV28; CDR3 protein: CASSLFRDRNNQPQHF; CDR3 DNA: TGTGCCAGCAGTTTATTCCGGGACAGGAACAATCAGCCCCAGCATTTT
clone size: .; CDR3 length: 14; J gene: TRBJ1-1; D gene: TRBD1; V gene: TRBV28; CDR3 protein: CASSTGTGNAEAFF; CDR3 DNA: TGTGCCAGCAGTACCGGGACAGGGAACGCTGAAGCTTTCTTT
clone size: many; CDR3 length: 15; J gene: TRBJ1-2; D gene: .; V gene: TRBV12-3/TRBV12-4; CDR3 protein: CASSLLAGSSYGYTF; CDR3 DNA: TGTGCCAGCAGTTTATTGGCAGGGTCGAGCTATGGCTACACCTTC
clone size: many; CDR3 length: 15; J gene: TRBJ2-7; D gene: .; V gene: TRBV29-1; CDR3 protein: CSVEVVAGPTGEQYF; CDR3 DNA: TGCAGCGTTGAGGTTGTCGCGGGGCCTACTGGCGAGCAGTACTTC
clone size: many; CDR3 length: 13; J gene: TRBJ2-7; D gene: .; V gene: TRBV2; CDR3 protein: CASKGDATYEQYF; CDR3 DNA: TGTGCCAGCAAGGGGGACGCTACCTACGAGCAGTACTTC
clone size: .; CDR3 length: 20; J gene: TRBJ2-2; D gene: .; V gene: TRBV5-1; CDR3 protein: CASSLSTPANWSANTGELFF; CDR3 DNA: TGCGCCAGCAGCTTGTCTACCCCAGCAAACTGGAGCGCGAACACCGGGGAGCTGTTTTTT
clone size: few; CDR3 length: 14; J gene: TRBJ1-6; D gene: .; V gene: TRBV28; CDR3 protein: CASSLKSVRSPLHF; CDR3 DNA: TGTGCCAGCAGTTTAAAATCGGTACGATCACCCCTCCACTTT
clone size: .; CDR3 length: 14; J gene: TRBJ2-2; D gene: .; V gene: TRBV12-3/TRBV12-4; CDR3 protein: CASSFRAETGELFF; CDR3 DNA: TGTGCCAGCAGTTTTCGAGCGGAAACCGGGGAGCTGTTTTTT
clone size: .; CDR3 length: 21; J gene: TRBJ1-5; D gene: TRBD1; V gene: TRBV7-8; CDR3 protein: CASSSRYTWGQGTHSNQPQHF; CDR3 DNA: TGTGCCAGCAGCTCACGTTACACATGGGGACAGGGTACGCACTCTAATCAGCCCCAGCATTTT
clone size: .; CDR3 length: 14; J gene: TRBJ2-7; D gene: .; V gene: TRBV10-3; CDR3 protein: CAISEHGQIYEQYF; CDR3 DNA: TGTGCCATCAGTGAACATGGCCAGATCTACGAGCAGTACTTC
clone size: many; CDR3 length: 15; J gene: TRBJ2-5; D gene: .; V gene: TRBV11-1; CDR3 protein: CASSSEAGWQETQYF; CDR3 DNA: TGTGCCAGCAGCTCAGAGGCAGGGTGGCAAGAGACCCAGTACTTC
clone size: many; CDR3 length: 14; J gene: TRBJ1-2; D gene: .; V gene: TRBV28; CDR3 protein: CASSLSTGIYGYTF; CDR3 DNA: TGTGCCAGCAGTTTATCTACCGGGATATATGGCTACACCTTC
clone size: .; CDR3 length: 15; J gene: TRBJ2-1; D gene: .; V gene: TRBV7-9; CDR3 protein: CASSLRGGTGNEQFF; CDR3 DNA: TGTGCCAGCAGCCTGCGAGGGGGGACTGGAAATGAGCAGTTCTTC
clone size: many; CDR3 length: 14; J gene: TRBJ1-2; D gene: .; V gene: TRBV7-2; CDR3 protein: CASSPWDMSYGYTF; CDR3 DNA: TGTGCCAGCAGCCCGTGGGACATGAGTTATGGCTACACCTTC
clone size: many; CDR3 length: 12; J gene: TRBJ2-4; D gene: .; V gene: TRBV9; CDR3 protein: CASSAEENIQYF; CDR3 DNA: TGTGCCAGCAGCGCAGAAGAGAACATTCAGTACTTC
clone size: few; CDR3 length: 13; J gene: TRBJ2-5; D gene: TRBD2; V gene: TRBV29-1; CDR3 protein: CSVVTSAGETQYF; CDR3 DNA: TGCAGCGTTGTAACTAGCGCGGGGGAGACCCAGTACTTC
clone size: many; CDR3 length: 14; J gene: TRBJ2-5; D gene: .; V gene: TRBV11-2; CDR3 protein: CASSAFGTRETQYF; CDR3 DNA: TGTGCCAGCAGCGCCTTCGGGACGCGAGAGACCCAGTACTTC
clone size: .; CDR3 length: 14; J gene: TRBJ1-5; D gene: .; V gene: TRBV3-1; CDR3 protein: CASSQETVNQPQHF; CDR3 DNA: TGTGCCAGCAGCCAAGAGACAGTAAATCAGCCCCAGCATTTT
clone size: many; CDR3 length: 17; J gene: TRBJ1-2; D gene: .; V gene: TRBV28; CDR3 protein: CASSPGHPKLFLWGYTF; CDR3 DNA: TGTGCCAGCAGTCCGGGACATCCAAAGCTATTTCTATGGGGCTACACCTTC
clone size: many; CDR3 length: 14; J gene: TRBJ2-2; D gene: .; V gene: TRBV28; CDR3 protein: CASSLEGGTGELFF; CDR3 DNA: TGTGCCAGCAGTTTAGAGGGGGGCACCGGGGAGCTGTTTTTT
clone size: .; CDR3 length: 14; J gene: TRBJ2-7; D gene: .; V gene: TRBV27; CDR3 protein: CASRINIQHYEQYF; CDR3 DNA: TGTGCCAGCAGAATCAACATACAACACTACGAGCAGTACTTC
clone size: many; CDR3 length: 14; J gene: TRBJ1-1; D gene: TRBD1; V gene: TRBV2; CDR3 protein: CASSRDRGEAEAFF; CDR3 DNA: TGTGCCAGCAGCAGAGACAGGGGTGAGGCTGAAGCTTTCTTT
clone size: few; CDR3 length: 16; J gene: TRBJ2-7; D gene: TRBD2; V gene: TRBV12-3/TRBV12-4; CDR3 protein: CASRARAGGPASEQYF; CDR3 DNA: TGTGCCAGCAGGGCAAGAGCGGGAGGCCCTGCTTCCGAGCAGTACTTC
clone size: many; CDR3 length: 14; J gene: TRBJ1-6; D gene: .; V gene: TRBV12-3/TRBV12-4; CDR3 protein: CASKSDRTNSPLHF; CDR3 DNA: TGTGCCAGCAAATCCGACAGGACGAATTCACCCCTCCACTTT
clone size: .; CDR3 length: 15; J gene: TRBJ2-2; D gene: TRBD2; V gene: TRBV6-5; CDR3 protein: CASSYLGSGTGELFF; CDR3 DNA: TGTGCCAGCAGTTACTTGGGTAGCGGGACCGGGGAGCTGTTTTTT
clone size: few; CDR3 length: 13; J gene: TRBJ1-3; D gene: TRBD1; V gene: TRBV6-1; CDR3 protein: CASSVTGRDTIYF; CDR3 DNA: TGTGCCAGCAGTGTGACAGGGCGGGACACCATATATTTT
clone size: many; CDR3 length: 16; J gene: TRBJ2-7; D gene: .; V gene: TRBV28; CDR3 protein: CASSAPGQPITYEQYF; CDR3 DNA: TGTGCCAGCAGTGCGCCCGGACAGCCAATAACCTACGAGCAGTACTTC
clone size: many; CDR3 length: 19; J gene: TRBJ1-4; D gene: TRBD1; V gene: TRBV19; CDR3 protein: CASSIPGQEIPYQGEKLFF; CDR3 DNA: TGTGCCAGTAGTATACCCGGACAGGAGATACCCTACCAGGGCGAAAAACTGTTTTTT
clone size: .; CDR3 length: 17; J gene: TRBJ1-6; D gene: TRBD1; V gene: TRBV6-1; CDR3 protein: CASRRDRAKLGNSPLHF; CDR3 DNA: TGTGCCAGCAGGCGGGACAGGGCTAAACTAGGGAATTCACCCCTCCACTTT
clone size: many; CDR3 length: 13; J gene: TRBJ2-5; D gene: .; V gene: TRBV28; CDR3 protein: CASKEAYQETQYF; CDR3 DNA: TGTGCCAGCAAGGAGGCGTACCAAGAGACCCAGTACTTC
clone size: .; CDR3 length: 11; J gene: TRBJ1-1; D gene: .; V gene: TRBV6-1; CDR3 protein: CASRTGVEAFF; CDR3 DNA: TGTGCCAGCCGTACGGGAGTGGAAGCTTTCTTT
clone size: .; CDR3 length: 14; J gene: TRBJ2-7; D gene: .; V gene: TRBV5-6; CDR3 protein: CASSPYTGAYEQYF; CDR3 DNA: TGTGCCAGCAGCCCGTACACTGGAGCCTACGAGCAGTACTTC
clone size: many; CDR3 length: 15; J gene: TRBJ2-7; D gene: .; V gene: TRBV11-1; CDR3 protein: CASSPGTAFSYEQYF; CDR3 DNA: TGTGCCAGCAGCCCCGGGACTGCCTTCTCCTACGAGCAGTACTTC
clone size: few; CDR3 length: 13; J gene: TRBJ1-6; D gene: TRBD1; V gene: TRBV7-2; CDR3 protein: CASSLSPRGPLHF; CDR3 DNA: TGTGCCAGCAGCTTATCACCCAGGGGGCCCCTCCACTTT
clone size: few; CDR3 length: 14; J gene: TRBJ1-2; D gene: .; V gene: TRBV18; CDR3 protein: CASSPPARSDGYTF; CDR3 DNA: TGTGCCAGCTCACCACCGGCTAGGAGTGATGGCTACACCTTC
clone size: many; CDR3 length: 15; J gene: TRBJ1-6; D gene: .; V gene: TRBV5-6; CDR3 protein: CASSLGLNTNSPLHF; CDR3 DNA: TGTGCCAGCAGCTTAGGACTCAACACCAATTCACCCCTCCACTTT
clone size: .; CDR3 length: 16; J gene: TRBJ1-6; D gene: .; V gene: TRBV4-2; CDR3 protein: CASSQGKGGSNSPLHF; CDR3 DNA: TGTGCCAGCAGCCAAGGGAAGGGAGGTAGTAATTCACCCCTCCACTTT
clone size: .; CDR3 length: 15; J gene: TRBJ2-7; D gene: .; V gene: TRBV19; CDR3 protein: CASSQVPGFTYEQYF; CDR3 DNA: TGTGCCAGTAGTCAAGTCCCCGGGTTCACCTACGAGCAGTACTTC
clone size: many; CDR3 length: 17; J gene: TRBJ2-2; D gene: TRBD2; V gene: TRBV12-3/TRBV12-4; CDR3 protein: CASNTGTSGRSTGELFF; CDR3 DNA: TGTGCCAGCAACACCGGGACTAGCGGGAGGTCTACCGGGGAGCTGTTTTTT
clone size: many; CDR3 length: 13; J gene: TRBJ2-7; D gene: TRBD2; V gene: TRBV3-1; CDR3 protein: CASSQRGGGEQYF; CDR3 DNA: TGTGCCAGCAGCCAACGCGGGGGAGGAGAGCAGTACTTC
clone size: few; CDR3 length: 14; J gene: TRBJ1-5; D gene: .; V gene: TRBV6-1; CDR3 protein: CASSTDWGNQPQHF; CDR3 DNA: TGTGCCAGCAGTACTGACTGGGGCAATCAGCCCCAGCATTTT
clone size: many; CDR3 length: 15; J gene: TRBJ1-4; D gene: TRBD1; V gene: TRBV12-3/TRBV12-4; CDR3 protein: CASSPNRQGGEKLFF; CDR3 DNA: TGTGCCAGCAGTCCAAATAGACAGGGTGGAGAAAAACTGTTTTTT